The entry below gives a single TCR beta chain sequence along with its context. The CDR3 is made up of 12 amino acids. Germline assignment: CDR1 SNHLY and CDR2 FYNNEI. The V end was cut by 5 bases, the J end by 0 bases, with 5 bases between. This specimen belongs to a study of T cells in localized non-small cell lung cancer. Assay: immunoSEQ multiplex PCR; the TCRdb copy retains only in-frame clones and omits some. Altogether roughly 66,000 clones are present, 90% being singletons, with the ten largest covering about 2%. The clonotype originates from a woman aged 35 to 70 with stage I lung adenocarcinoma. The chain combines TRBV2 with TRBJ2-7; no clear D gene. Sequences were derived from peripheral blood, sampled before any cancer treatment. This CDR3 reads CASSQTSYEQYF. The CDR3 coding sequence is TGTGCCAGCAGTCAGACCTCCTACGAGCAGTACTTC.